A selection of T cell receptor beta chains follows, all from one sample in a study of shared clonotypes between healthy human individuals. Some clones are missing from TCRdb's copy, which holds only in-frame ones; the method was immunoSEQ multiplex PCR. The sample carries about 1.1 million clones, roughly 74% recorded once. Sequenced: memory CD4+ T cells from PBMCs. Receptors originate from a man aged 18 to 30 in good health. Some clones in this sample may be carry-over from other donors' samples. Each CDR3 is given with its conserved first and last residue. Fields, in order: J gene, V gene, CDR3 protein.

TRBJ1-5	TRBV15	CATSRDVSGDQHF
TRBJ1-5	TRBV6-5	CASRSGAATNQPQHF
TRBJ2-3	TRBV5-6	CASSFGGASDTQYF
TRBJ2-1	TRBV6-1	CASRGGTQRLF
TRBJ2-7	TRBV9	CASSPRGGPRQYF
TRBJ2-5	TRBV28	CASSQQGTQYF
TRBJ1-1	TRBV11-2	CASSLVRDRGPEAFF
TRBJ1-2	TRBV29-1	CSVRGQGGDYGYTF
TRBJ2-7	TRBV2	CASEKTGVGDEQYF
TRBJ2-3	TRBV6-1	CASSYGGRDTDTQYF
TRBJ2-7	TRBV7-9	CASSLRPYEQYF
TRBJ1-2	TRBV28	CASSPRDRDYSGYTF
TRBJ1-1	TRBV30	CAWSREGGGAFF
TRBJ1-1	TRBV9	CASSATGIEAFF
TRBJ2-7	TRBV6-6	CASSYPGGSGSYEQYF
TRBJ2-7	TRBV27	CASRGTHSYEQYF
TRBJ2-3	TRBV2	CASRADRWSDTQYF
TRBJ2-1	TRBV18	CASSPASSNEQFF
TRBJ2-3	TRBV5-1	CASSLSPDRVSDTQYF
TRBJ2-7	TRBV7-2	CASSKTGLSYEQYF
TRBJ2-5	TRBV18	CASSLPRDRETQYF
TRBJ1-5	TRBV9	CASGPEQGFQPQHF
TRBJ2-1	TRBV12-5	CASGLVLPASGGKEQFF
TRBJ1-4	TRBV6-6	CASSASTTNEKLFF
TRBJ1-3	TRBV19	CASSKGLGGSYGNTIYF
TRBJ2-6	TRBV19	CASSSMSSGANVLTF
TRBJ1-2	TRBV2	CASRTTGRPNYGYTF
TRBJ1-2	TRBV30	CAWSRAGWDGYTF
TRBJ1-3	TRBV29-1	CSVDLTGSGNTIYF